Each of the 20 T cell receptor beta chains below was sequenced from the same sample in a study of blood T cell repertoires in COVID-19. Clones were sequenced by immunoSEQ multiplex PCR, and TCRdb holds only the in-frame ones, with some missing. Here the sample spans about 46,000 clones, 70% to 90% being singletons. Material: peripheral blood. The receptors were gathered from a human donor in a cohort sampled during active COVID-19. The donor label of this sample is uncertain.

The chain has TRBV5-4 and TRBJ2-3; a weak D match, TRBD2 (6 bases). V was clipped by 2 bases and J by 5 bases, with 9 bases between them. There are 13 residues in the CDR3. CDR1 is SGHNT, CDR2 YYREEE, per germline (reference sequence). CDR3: CASSFPGEDTQYF. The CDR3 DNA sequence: TGTGCCAGCAGCTTCCCGGGGGAAGATACGCAGTATTTT.

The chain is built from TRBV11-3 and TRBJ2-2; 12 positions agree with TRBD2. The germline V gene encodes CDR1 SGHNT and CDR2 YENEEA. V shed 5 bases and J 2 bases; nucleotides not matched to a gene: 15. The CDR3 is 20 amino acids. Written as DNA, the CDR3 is TGTGCCAGCAGCCCGGGTCCGTGGACTAGCGGGGAAACAAACACCGGGGAGCTGTTTTTT. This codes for CASSPGPWTSGETNTGELFF.

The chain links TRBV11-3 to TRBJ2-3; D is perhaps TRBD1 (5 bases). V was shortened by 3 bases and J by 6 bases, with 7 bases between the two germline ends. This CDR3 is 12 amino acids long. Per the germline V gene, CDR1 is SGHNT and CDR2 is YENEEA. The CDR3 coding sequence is TGTGCCAGCAGCTTCCCAGGGGATACGCAGTATTTT. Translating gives CASSFPGDTQYF.

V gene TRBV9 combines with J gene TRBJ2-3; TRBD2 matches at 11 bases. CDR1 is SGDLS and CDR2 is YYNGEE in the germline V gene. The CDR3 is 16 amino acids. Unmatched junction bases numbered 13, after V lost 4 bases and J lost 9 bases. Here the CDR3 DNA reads TGTGCCAGCAGCCCTCCCTTTAGCGGGGGGGCGGTGACGCAGTATTTT. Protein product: CASSPPFSGGAVTQYF.

The CDR3 DNA is TGTGCCAGCAGCTACGGCTTGATGGGGGGTATTACTGGGGCCAACGTCCTGACTTTC. Protein product: CASSYGLMGGITGANVLTF. The chain has TRBV7-9 and TRBJ2-6; a possible D gene is TRBD2 (6 bases). V lost 4 bases, J lost 2 bases, and 21 bases lay in between. CDR3 length equals 19 residues. Germline lookup yields CDR1 SEHNR and CDR2 FQNEAQ (reference sequence).

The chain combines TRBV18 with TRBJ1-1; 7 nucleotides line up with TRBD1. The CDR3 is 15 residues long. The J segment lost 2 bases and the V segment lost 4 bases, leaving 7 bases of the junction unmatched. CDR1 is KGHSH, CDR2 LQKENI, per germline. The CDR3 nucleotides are TGTGCCAGCTCACAAGGACAGGTTCGAAACACTGAAGCTTTCTTT. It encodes CASSQGQVRNTEAFF.

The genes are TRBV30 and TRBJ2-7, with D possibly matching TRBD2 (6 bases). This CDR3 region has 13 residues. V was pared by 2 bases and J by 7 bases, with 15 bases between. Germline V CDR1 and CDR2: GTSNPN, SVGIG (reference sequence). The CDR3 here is CAWSFGGFSEQYF. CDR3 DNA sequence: TGTGCCTGGAGTTTCGGGGGATTTTCGGAGCAGTACTTC.

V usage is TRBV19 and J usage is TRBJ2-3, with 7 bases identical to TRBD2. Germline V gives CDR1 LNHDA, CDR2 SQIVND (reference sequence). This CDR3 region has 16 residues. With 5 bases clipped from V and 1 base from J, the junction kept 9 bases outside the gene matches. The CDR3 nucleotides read TGTGCCAGTAGTTGGCGGGGGACCTCCGGCACAGATACGCAGTATTTT. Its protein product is CASSWRGTSGTDTQYF.

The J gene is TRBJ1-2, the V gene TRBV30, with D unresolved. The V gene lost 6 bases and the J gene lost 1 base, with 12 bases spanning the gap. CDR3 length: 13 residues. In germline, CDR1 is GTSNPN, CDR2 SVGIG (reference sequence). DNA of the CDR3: TGTGCCTGCCTAATCCCTGGTAACTATGGCTACACCTTC. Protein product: CACLIPGNYGYTF.

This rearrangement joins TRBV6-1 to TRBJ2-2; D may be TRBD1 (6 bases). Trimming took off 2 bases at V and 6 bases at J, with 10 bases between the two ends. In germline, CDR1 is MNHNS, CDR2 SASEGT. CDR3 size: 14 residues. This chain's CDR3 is CASSESYRAGELFF. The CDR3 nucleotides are TGTGCCAGCAGTGAAAGTTACAGGGCCGGGGAGCTGTTTTTT.

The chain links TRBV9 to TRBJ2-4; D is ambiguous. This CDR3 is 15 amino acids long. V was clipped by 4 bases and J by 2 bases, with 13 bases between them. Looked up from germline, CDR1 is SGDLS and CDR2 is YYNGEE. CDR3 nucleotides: TGTGCCAGCAGCTCCCGATCCGAGTCCAAAAACATTCAGTACTTC. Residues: CASSSRSESKNIQYF.

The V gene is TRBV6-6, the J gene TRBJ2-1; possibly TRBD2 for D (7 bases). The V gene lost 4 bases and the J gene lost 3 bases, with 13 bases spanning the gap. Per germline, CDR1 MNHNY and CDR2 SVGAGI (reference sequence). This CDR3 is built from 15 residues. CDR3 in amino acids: CASSSAGAVYNEQFF. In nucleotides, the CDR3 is TGTGCCAGCAGTTCCGCGGGGGCGGTCTACAATGAGCAGTTCTTC.

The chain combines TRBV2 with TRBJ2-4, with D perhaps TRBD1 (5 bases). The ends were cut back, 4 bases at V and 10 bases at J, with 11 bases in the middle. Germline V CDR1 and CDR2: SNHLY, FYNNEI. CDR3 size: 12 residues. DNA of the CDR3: TGTGCCAGCAGTGGCCCCAGGGCTATTCAGTACTTC. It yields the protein CASSGPRAIQYF.

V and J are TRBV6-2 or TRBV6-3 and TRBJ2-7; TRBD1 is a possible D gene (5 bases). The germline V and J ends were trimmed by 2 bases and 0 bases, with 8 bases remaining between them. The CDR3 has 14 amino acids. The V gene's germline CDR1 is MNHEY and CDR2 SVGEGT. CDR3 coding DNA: TGTGCCAGCAGTTACAGGGGAATCTCCTACGAGCAGTACTTC. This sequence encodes CASSYRGISYEQYF.

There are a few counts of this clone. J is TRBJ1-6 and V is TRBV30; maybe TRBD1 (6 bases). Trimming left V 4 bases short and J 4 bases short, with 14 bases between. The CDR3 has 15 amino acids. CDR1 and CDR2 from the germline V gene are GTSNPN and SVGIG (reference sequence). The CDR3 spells CAWTGDKGYNSPLHF. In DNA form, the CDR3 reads TGTGCCTGGACCGGGGACAAGGGTTATAATTCACCCCTCCACTTT.

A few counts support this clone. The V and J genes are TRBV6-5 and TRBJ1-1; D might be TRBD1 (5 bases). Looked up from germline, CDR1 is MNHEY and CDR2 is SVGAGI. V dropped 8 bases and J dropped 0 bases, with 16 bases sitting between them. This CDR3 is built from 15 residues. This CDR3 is CASHTLGLMNTEAFF. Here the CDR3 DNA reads TGTGCCAGCCACACGCTGGGGCTTATGAACACTGAAGCTTTCTTT.

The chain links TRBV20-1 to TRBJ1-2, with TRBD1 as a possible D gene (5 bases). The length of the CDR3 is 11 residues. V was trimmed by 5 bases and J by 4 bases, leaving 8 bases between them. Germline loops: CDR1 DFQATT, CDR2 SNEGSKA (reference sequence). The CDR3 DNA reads TGCAGTGCTGGGGCCCTCTATGGCTACACCTTC. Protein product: CSAGALYGYTF.

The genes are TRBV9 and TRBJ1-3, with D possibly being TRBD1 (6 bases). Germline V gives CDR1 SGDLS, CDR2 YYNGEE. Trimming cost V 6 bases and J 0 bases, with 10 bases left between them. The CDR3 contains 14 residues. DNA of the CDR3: TGTGCCAGCACCCCAGGGGCCTCTGGAAACACCATATATTTT. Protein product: CASTPGASGNTIYF.

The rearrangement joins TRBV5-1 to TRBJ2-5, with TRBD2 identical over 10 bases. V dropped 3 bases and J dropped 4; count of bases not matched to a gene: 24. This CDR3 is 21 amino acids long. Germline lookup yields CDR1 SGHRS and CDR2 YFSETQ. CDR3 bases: TGCGCCAGCAGCTCATCCTTTCGAGGGGCCAGCGGGGGGGCGATGGTAGAGACCCAGTACTTC. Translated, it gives CASSSSFRGASGGAMVETQYF.

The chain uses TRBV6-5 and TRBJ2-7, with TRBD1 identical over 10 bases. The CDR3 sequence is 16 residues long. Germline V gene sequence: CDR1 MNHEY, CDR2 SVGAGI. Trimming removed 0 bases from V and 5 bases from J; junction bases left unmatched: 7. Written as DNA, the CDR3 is TGTGCCAGCAGTTACTCGAGGGACAGGGGCGCCCACGAGCAGTACTTC. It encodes CASSYSRDRGAHEQYF.